The 27 T cell receptor beta chains given below trace back to one sample, sequenced in a study of Ad26.COV2.S vaccination and SARS-CoV-2 variants. Here immunoSEQ multiplex PCR was the method, and the copy in TCRdb shows in-frame clones only, minus some. This sample carries some 300,000 clones, 70% to 90% of them seen once, and the ten largest clones take around 2.2%. Treatment meaning: about 20 received Ad26.COV2.S at low or high dose, single or two shots; about 5 received placebo; per-sample allocation not given. Sampling took place 63 days after the first vaccine or placebo injection. Sequences were derived from peripheral blood, sampled in a trial of Ad26.COV2.S vaccine versus placebo. These receptors originate from a person aged 18 to 65 who received the Ad26.COV2.S COVID-19 vaccine or a placebo.

CDR3 region: CASGTGATSYEQYF. In DNA, the CDR3 is TGTGCCAGTGGGACAGGGGCCACCTCCTACGAGCAGTACTTC. V usage is TRBV6-5 and J usage is TRBJ2-7; 10 nucleotides match TRBD1. The germline gives CDR1 MNHEY, CDR2 SVGAGI. Trimming took 9 bases from V and 0 from J; bases not matched to a gene: 5. CDR3 size: 14 residues.

The count of this clone is one. The rearrangement joins TRBV4-2 to TRBJ1-1; 9 positions agree with TRBD1. V was clipped by 1 base and J by 0 bases; unmatched bases: 3. Germline CDR1 reads LGHNA; CDR2 reads YNFKEQ. This CDR3 is 16 amino acids long. CDR3 amino acids: CASSQVGTGLNTEAFF. CDR3 nucleotides: TGTGCCAGCAGCCAAGTGGGGACAGGGCTGAACACTGAAGCTTTCTTT.

This clone has a handful of counts. A much larger clonotype is one base distant, so this may be a read error. The identical CDR3 is also encoded by other nucleotide sequences in the sample. The V gene is TRBV28, the J gene TRBJ2-7; D not certain. The CDR3 covers 11 residues. From germline, CDR1 is MDHEN and CDR2 SYDVKM. V was clipped by 6 bases and J by 2 bases, with 5 bases between them. This CDR3 is CASSSTYEQYF. In nucleotides, the CDR3 is TGTGCCAGCAGCTCCACCTACGAGCAGTACTTC.

V is TRBV12-3 or TRBV12-4 and J is TRBJ2-1; 8 bases fit TRBD2. The V gene end was trimmed by 6 bases and the J gene end by 8 bases; junction bases not matched to a gene: 6. This CDR3 has 13 residues. The CDR3 here is CASREGLGDEQFF. CDR3 nucleotide sequence: TGTGCCAGCAGGGAGGGACTAGGCGATGAGCAGTTCTTC.

The chain is built from TRBV5-1 and TRBJ1-1, with D possibly TRBD1 on 6 matching bases. This CDR3 comprises 13 residues. Trimming removed 1 base at V and 5 bases at J, with 9 bases between. The germline V gene encodes CDR1 SGHRS and CDR2 YFSETQ. The CDR3 loop reads CASSLTGFTEAFF. The CDR3 DNA sequence: TGCGCCAGCAGCTTGACAGGGTTTACTGAAGCTTTCTTT. The full variable domain, its missing parts supplied by reference TRBV5-1 and TRBJ1-1, is KAGVTQTPRYLIKTRGQQVTLSCSPISGHRSVSWYQQTPGQGLQFLFEYFSETQRNKGNFPGRFSGRQFSNSRSEMNVSTLELGDSALYLCASSLTGFTEAFFGQGTRLTVV.

This clone came up a few times. The CDR3, as DNA: TGTGCCACCAGCAGAGAACAGGGAAGGACTGAAGCTTTCTTT. Amino acids: CATSREQGRTEAFF. This chain uses TRBV15 with TRBJ1-1; maybe TRBD1 (6 bases). Germline CDR1 LNHNV, CDR2 YYDKDF (reference sequence). This CDR3 comprises 14 residues. V shed 0 bases and J shed 5 bases, with 10 bases lying between them.

The V gene is TRBV28, the J gene TRBJ2-7; TRBD1 agrees at 9 bases. The CDR3 has 16 amino acids. Germline V gene lookup returns CDR1 MDHEN and CDR2 SYDVKM. Trimming removed 8 bases from V and 4 bases from J; junction bases left unmatched: 15. The CDR3 nucleotides are TGTGCCAGCCCTCCGGGACAGGGATTTTGGCGGTACGAGCAGTACTTC. Encoded protein: CASPPGQGFWRYEQYF. The full variable domain, its missing parts supplied by reference TRBV28 and TRBJ2-7, is DVKVTQSSRYLVKRTGEKVFLECVQDMDHENMFWYRQDPGLGLRLIYFSYDVKMKEKGDIPEGYSVSREKKERFSLILESASTNQTSMYLCASPPGQGFWRYEQYFGPGTRLTVT.

This chain's CDR3 is CASSERGLTGPTYEQYF. The CDR3 coding sequence is TGTGCCAGCAGTGAAAGGGGGTTAACAGGCCCCACCTACGAGCAGTACTTC. The chain links TRBV6-1 to TRBJ2-7, with a tentative D call TRBD1 (6 bases). This CDR3 comprises 17 residues. Germline V CDR1 and CDR2: MNHNS, SASEGT. The V end lost 2 bases, the J end lost 2 bases, and 19 bases lay between the germline ends.

V gene TRBV7-9 combines with J gene TRBJ1-2; 10 bases match TRBD1. In germline, CDR1 is SEHNR, CDR2 FQNEAQ (reference sequence). V gave up 6 bases and J gave up 2 bases; unmatched junction bases: 6. The length of the CDR3 is 15 residues. DNA of the CDR3: TGTGCCAGCAGTCCGGGACAGGGGAGAAACTATGGCTACACCTTC. It codes for CASSPGQGRNYGYTF.

This sequence joins TRBV6-5 and TRBJ2-3; 13 positions match TRBD2. The CDR3 spans 15 residues. V gave up 6 bases and J gave up 11 bases; unmatched junction bases: 11. The germline CDR1 and CDR2 sequences are MNHEY and SVGAGI. In DNA, the CDR3 is TGTGCCAGCAGGACACTAGCGGGGGGGTTCGGAGGGCAGTATTTT. It specifies CASRTLAGGFGGQYF.

V and J are TRBV3-1 (or the pseudogene TRBV3-2) and TRBJ2-7; a weak D match, TRBD1 (6 bases). Germline-derived CDR1 and CDR2 are LGHDT and YNNKEL (reference sequence). The CDR3 spans 16 residues. Trimming left V 4 bases short and J 4 bases short, with 20 bases between. CDR3 sequence (DNA): TGTGCCAGCAGCCCGCAGGGGACAACTATAGGGTACGAGCAGTACTTC. Residues: CASSPQGTTIGYEQYF.

A few counts support this clone. The J gene is TRBJ1-1, the V gene TRBV5-8; perhaps TRBD1 as D (5 bases). Deletions cut 0 bases from V and 4 bases from J, with 16 bases between. In germline, CDR1 is SGHTS, CDR2 YDEGEE. There are 16 residues in the CDR3. The CDR3 coding sequence is TGTGCCAGCAGCTTGGAGGACAAGATACGCGGCACTGAAGCTTTCTTT. Translating it yields CASSLEDKIRGTEAFF.

This clone was observed a few times. V and J are TRBV12-3 or TRBV12-4 and TRBJ1-6; D gene uncertain. The CDR3 extends over 11 amino acids. V lost 3 bases and J lost 12, with 6 bases in between. The CDR3 spells CASSFIGPLHF. In nucleotides, the CDR3 is TGTGCCAGCAGTTTCATCGGACCCCTCCACTTT.

The J gene is TRBJ2-2, the V gene TRBV9; D gene uncertain. The CDR3 length is 13 residues. Germline V CDR1 and CDR2: SGDLS, YYNGEE. Trimming removed 0 bases from V and 8 bases from J, with 8 bases in between. In nucleotides, the CDR3 is TGTGCCAGCAGCGTAGTTTGGGGTGGGGAGCTGTTTTTT. This translates into CASSVVWGGELFF.

This clone has a handful of counts. The rearrangement uses TRBV24-1 and TRBJ2-3; no firm D call. The ends were cut back, 1 base at V and 1 base at J, with 5 bases in the middle. Germline assignment: CDR1 KGHDR and CDR2 SFDVKD. The CDR3 loop spans 14 amino acids. The CDR3 is CATSDLEGTDTQYF. For the CDR3, the DNA is TGTGCCACCAGTGATTTAGAGGGCACAGATACGCAGTATTTT.

V gene TRBV29-1 combines with J gene TRBJ1-4; a possible D gene is TRBD1 (6 bases). CDR1 is SQVTM, CDR2 ANQGSEA, per germline. The CDR3 is made up of 15 amino acids. Between the trimmed V and J ends, which lost 4 bases and 4 bases, there was a span of 16 bases. CDR3 protein: CSVAGGGYDNEKLFF. As DNA, the CDR3 is TGCAGCGTTGCCGGAGGGGGGTACGATAATGAAAAACTGTTTTTT.

The chain has TRBV5-1 and TRBJ2-2; D may be TRBD1 (6 bases). Germline loops: CDR1 SGHRS, CDR2 YFSETQ. The CDR3 sequence is 15 residues long. Trimming stripped 4 bases from V and 4 bases from J, with 14 bases between. In nucleotides, the CDR3 is TGCGCCAGCAGCCCCCGACAGGAAGTCACCGGGGAGCTGTTTTTT. Its translation is CASSPRQEVTGELFF.

This chain joins TRBV7-9 and TRBJ2-5; D unresolved. CDR3 length equals 12 residues. The ends were cut back, 5 bases at V and 0 bases at J, with 4 bases in the middle. CDR1 is SEHNR, CDR2 FQNEAQ, per germline (reference sequence). CDR3 amino acids: CASSEYQETQYF. CDR3 DNA sequence: TGTGCCAGCAGCGAGTACCAAGAGACCCAGTACTTC.

V and J are TRBV4-2 and TRBJ2-1; weak D call: TRBD1 (5 bases). The CDR3 loop spans 16 amino acids. Trimming cost V 0 bases and J 4 bases, with 13 bases left between them. Per the germline V gene, CDR1 is LGHNA and CDR2 is YNFKEQ. The CDR3 loop reads CASSQDGQGPYNEQFF. Written as DNA, the CDR3 is TGTGCCAGCAGCCAAGATGGACAAGGCCCATACAATGAGCAGTTCTTC.

The sample holds one count of this clone. The rearrangement joins TRBV15 to TRBJ1-2, with D maybe TRBD1 (6 bases). The V gene lost 1 base and the J gene lost 7 bases, with 13 bases spanning the gap. This CDR3 is 14 amino acids long. Germline CDR1 and CDR2: LNHNV and YYDKDF (reference sequence). The CDR3 DNA reads TGTGCCACCAGCAGAGTGAGCAGGGGTTCTGGCTACACCTTC. This codes for CATSRVSRGSGYTF.

This clone was detected only a few times. V and J are TRBV7-9 and TRBJ1-1, with D possibly matching TRBD1 (6 bases). Germline loops: CDR1 SEHNR, CDR2 FQNEAQ (reference sequence). The V gene lost 3 bases and the J gene lost 6 bases, with 8 bases spanning the gap. The CDR3 is made up of 12 amino acids. Here the CDR3 reads CASSFGQPEAFF. CDR3 DNA sequence: TGTGCCAGCAGCTTCGGACAGCCTGAAGCTTTCTTT.

The chain combines TRBV24-1 with TRBJ2-1, with D possibly TRBD1 on 6 matching bases. Germline V gene sequence: CDR1 KGHDR, CDR2 SFDVKD. This CDR3 contains 14 residues. V lost 1 base and J lost 16, with 19 bases in between. DNA of the CDR3: TGTGCCACCAGTGATTTTACAGGGAGTAGCGCAATTTTCTTC. Translated: CATSDFTGSSAIFF.

The CDR3 DNA sequence: TGTGCCTGGAGACGAAGGGTGAACACTGAAGCTTTCTTT. Its protein product is CAWRRRVNTEAFF. V gene TRBV30 combines with J gene TRBJ1-1, with D uncertain. Trimming pared 3 bases from V and 0 bases from J, leaving 8 bases between. The CDR3 is made up of 13 amino acids. Germline V lookup: CDR1 GTSNPN, CDR2 SVGIG (reference sequence).

The V gene is TRBV5-1, the J gene TRBJ2-5; the D gene is possibly TRBD2 (6 bases). CDR1 and CDR2 (germline): SGHRS, YFSETQ. The CDR3 is made up of 14 amino acids. The V end was cut by 5 bases, the J end by 4 bases, with 15 bases between. CDR3 loop: CASRTGAGGETQYF. The CDR3 DNA reads as TGCGCCAGCAGAACCGGGGCCGGGGGAGAGACCCAGTACTTC.

This chain uses TRBV7-2 with TRBJ1-2; D is possibly TRBD1 (5 bases). The germline V and J ends were trimmed by 0 bases and 0 bases, with 14 bases remaining between them. CDR3 size: 17 residues. Germline loops: CDR1 SGHTA, CDR2 FQGNSA. The CDR3 protein is CASSLAIGGGANYGYTF. The CDR3, as DNA: TGTGCCAGCAGCTTAGCAATTGGGGGGGGAGCTAACTATGGCTACACCTTC.

This clone has just a few counts. V and J are TRBV6-5 and TRBJ1-5; no definite D call. Trimming left V 8 bases short and J 1 base short, with 9 bases between. The CDR3 totals 13 residues. CDR1 is MNHEY, CDR2 SVGAGI, per germline. CDR3 in amino acids: CASAGGSNQPQHF. The CDR3 DNA follows: TGTGCCAGCGCAGGAGGGAGCAATCAGCCCCAGCATTTT.

DNA of the CDR3: TGTGCCAGTATCGGACAGAGCACAGATACGCAGTATTTT. Protein product: CASIGQSTDTQYF. This sequence joins TRBV19 and TRBJ2-3; D is possibly TRBD1 (6 bases). Trimming left V 7 bases short and J 0 bases short, with 8 bases between. The CDR3 length is 13 residues. Germline V gene sequence: CDR1 LNHDA, CDR2 SQIVND (reference sequence).